This T cell receptor (beta chain) appears in the sequencing data of a study of PD-1 blockade in classical Hodgkin lymphoma. Findings and caveats of the study: TCR diversity at baseline was reported to be reduced in newly diagnosed patients relative to healthy donors.

As concerns this clone: Its target is unknown.

Time point defined: newly diagnosed, previously untreated cHL patient sample. CD4+ T cells were purified from thawed PBMCs by magnetic negative selection. The CDR3 is 22 residues long. From germline, CDR1 is KGHSH and CDR2 LQKENI. Trimming shortened V by 3 bases and J by 4 bases, and 34 bases separated the two germline ends. The repertoire was sequenced with immunoSEQ multiplex PCR; TCRdb's copy has only in-frame clones and lacks some. The profile shows about 35,000 clones, about 89% of them singletons. Specimen: CD4+ T cells from blood. The rearrangement links TRBV18 to TRBJ1-3; D remains unclear. This receptor was obtained from a human donor with classical Hodgkin lymphoma. The CDR3, as DNA: TGTGCCAGCTCACCGCCGACTTTGGGATTCTCAGATGCGGCTCGTATAGGAAACACCATATATTTT. The encoded protein is CASSPPTLGFSDAARIGNTIYF.